This T cell receptor (beta chain) originates from a study of T-cell memory formation after mild COVID-19. CDR3 size: 14 residues. V was clipped by 5 bases and J by 5 bases, with 15 bases between them. After 5'RACE with constant-segment primers, TCR alpha and TCR beta cDNA libraries carrying sample barcodes and UMIs were obtained. TCRdb ran MiXCR on the 5' RACE reads and lists one entry per CDR3 protein. Among about 140,000 distinct CDR3 sequences listed, around 14% were seen once. General observations from the study: CD4/CD8 balance held among clones contracting day 15 to 85, and later expanders leaned CD4+. Memory sampled before infection contained some responding clones, suggesting cross-reactive memory joined.

This clonotype was counted a few times. Its matching antigen is unknown. The chain uses TRBV12-3 or TRBV12-4 and TRBJ1-1; perhaps TRBD1 as D (5 bases). The sample consisted of PBMCs or a T cell subset sorted from them (not recorded which). The TCR sequence derives from an adult woman who had mild COVID-19 (a few samples of this study predate the infection). Cell type and time point are not known. The CDR3 DNA is TGTGCCAGCAGTCCCTGGGAAGGGGTTACTGAAGCTTTCTTT. This codes for CASSPWEGVTEAFF.